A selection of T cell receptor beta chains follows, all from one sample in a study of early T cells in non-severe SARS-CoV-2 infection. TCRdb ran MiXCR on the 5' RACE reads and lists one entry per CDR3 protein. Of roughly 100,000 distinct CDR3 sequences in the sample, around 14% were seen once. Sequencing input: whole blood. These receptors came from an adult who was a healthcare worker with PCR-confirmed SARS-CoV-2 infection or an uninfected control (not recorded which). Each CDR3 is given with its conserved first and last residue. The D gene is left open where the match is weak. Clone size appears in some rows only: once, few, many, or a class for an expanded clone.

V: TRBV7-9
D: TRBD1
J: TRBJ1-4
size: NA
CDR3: CASSLAGQGNEKLFF
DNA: TGTGCCAGCAGCTTAGCGGGACAGGGGAATGAAAAACTGTTTTTT

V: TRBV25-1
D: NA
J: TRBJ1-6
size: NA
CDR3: CASSEVGEPLHF
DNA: TGTGCCAGCAGTGAGGTGGGGGAACCCCTCCACTTT

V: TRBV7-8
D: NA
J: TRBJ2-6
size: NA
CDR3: CASSLGAPGANVLTF
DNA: TGTGCCAGCAGCCTGGGGGCGCCTGGGGCCAACGTCCTGACTTTC

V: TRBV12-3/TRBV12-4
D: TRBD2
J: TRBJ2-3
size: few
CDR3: CASRSGTSIDTQYF
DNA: TGTGCCAGCAGATCTGGGACTAGTATAGATACGCAGTATTTT

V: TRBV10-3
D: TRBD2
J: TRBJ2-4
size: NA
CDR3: CATGGVDAKNIQYF
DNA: TGTGCCACCGGGGGGGTAGACGCCAAAAACATTCAGTACTTC

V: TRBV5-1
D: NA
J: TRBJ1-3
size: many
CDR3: CASSLEQIYDFASGNTIYF
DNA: TGCGCCAGCAGCTTGGAACAGATTTACGACTTTGCCTCTGGAAACACCATATATTTT

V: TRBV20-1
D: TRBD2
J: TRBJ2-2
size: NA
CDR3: CSARDTSGSPGELFF
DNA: TGCAGTGCTAGAGATACTAGCGGGAGTCCCGGGGAGCTGTTTTTT

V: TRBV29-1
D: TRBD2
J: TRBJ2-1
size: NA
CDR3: CSVAFPAGGPRAYNEQFF
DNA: TGCAGCGTTGCATTTCCAGCGGGAGGGCCAAGGGCCTACAATGAGCAGTTCTTC

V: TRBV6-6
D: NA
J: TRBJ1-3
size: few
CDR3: CASRLTQSSGNTIYF
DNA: TGTGCCAGCAGGTTGACGCAGAGCTCTGGAAACACCATATATTTT

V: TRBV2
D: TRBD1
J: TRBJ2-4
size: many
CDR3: CASRDRGWALAKNIQYF
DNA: TGTGCCAGCAGGGACAGGGGCTGGGCCCTGGCCAAAAACATTCAGTACTTC

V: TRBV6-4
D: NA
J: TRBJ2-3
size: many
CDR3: CASSQKAVSTDTQYF
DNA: TGTGCCAGCAGCCAGAAGGCCGTTAGCACAGATACGCAGTATTTT

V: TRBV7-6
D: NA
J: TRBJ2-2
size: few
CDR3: CASSLGGTGTGELFF
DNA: TGTGCCAGCAGCTTAGGCGGGACCGGGACCGGGGAGCTGTTTTTT

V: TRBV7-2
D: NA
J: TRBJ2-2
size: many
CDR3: CASSFRDSPAGELFF
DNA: TGTGCCAGCAGCTTTCGGGACTCCCCGGCCGGGGAGCTGTTTTTT

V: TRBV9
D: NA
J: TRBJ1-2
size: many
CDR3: CASSVVPAYGYTF
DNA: TGTGCCAGCAGCGTAGTGCCAGCCTATGGCTACACCTTC

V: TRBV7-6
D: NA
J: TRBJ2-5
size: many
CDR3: CASSLVLETQYF
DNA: TGTGCCAGCAGCTTAGTTTTGGAGACCCAGTACTTC

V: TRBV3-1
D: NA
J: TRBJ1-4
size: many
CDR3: CASSQTAEKLFF
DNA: TGTGCCAGCAGCCAAACGGCTGAAAAACTGTTTTTT

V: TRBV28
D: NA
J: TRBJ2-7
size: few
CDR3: CASRDPSSYEQYF
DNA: TGTGCCAGCCGGGACCCCTCCTCCTACGAGCAGTACTTC